One sample yielded the 9 T cell receptor beta chains listed below, sequenced in a study of T cells after yellow fever vaccination. TCRdb analysed the 5' RACE reads with MiXCR anew, one entry per CDR3 protein. In the table there are hundreds of thousands of distinct CDR3 sequences, roughly an eighth of which are singletons. The material was PBMCs, obtained on the day of the yellow fever booster vaccination. The receptor source for this set is a man aged 25 to 40 who received the YFV17D yellow fever vaccine.

The V and J genes are TRBV20-1 and TRBJ2-7; D is unresolved. Germline assignment: CDR1 DFQATT and CDR2 SNEGSKA (reference sequence). CDR3 length: 13 amino acids. V lost 2 bases and J lost 2, with 10 bases in between. Here the CDR3 DNA reads TGCAGTGCTAGAAGTGCCAGAACCTACGAGCAGTACTTC. Residues: CSARSARTYEQYF.

This clonotype was seen only a few times. V is TRBV12-3 or TRBV12-4 and J is TRBJ2-3, with no clear D. V was trimmed by 3 bases and J by 4 bases, leaving 11 bases between them. The CDR3 sequence is 14 residues long. CDR3 nucleotides: TGTGCCAGCAGTTTCCCGCGCGTGGCAGATACGCAGTATTTT. Its translation: CASSFPRVADTQYF.

This clonotype was observed a handful of times. V usage is TRBV29-1 and J usage is TRBJ2-7; D ambiguous. Germline lookup yields CDR1 SQVTM and CDR2 ANQGSEA. Trimming took off 4 bases at V and 6 bases at J, with 13 bases between the two ends. The CDR3 extends over 12 amino acids. The CDR3 region is CSVGSGQSEQYF. The CDR3 coding sequence is TGCAGCGTTGGGTCCGGTCAGTCCGAGCAGTACTTC.

In its sample, this clonotype was seen a few times. The chain uses TRBV3-1 and TRBJ2-7; no firm D call. Germline lookup yields CDR1 LGHDT and CDR2 YNNKEL (reference sequence). The CDR3 has 13 amino acids. V was trimmed by 1 base and J by 2 bases, leaving 6 bases between them. The CDR3 here is CASSQGIPYEQYF. The CDR3 region has the DNA TGTGCCAGCAGCCAAGGAATCCCCTACGAGCAGTACTTC.

This clonotype was detected a few times. The genes are TRBV5-1 and TRBJ1-3; D remains ambiguous. The germline CDR1 and CDR2 sequences are SGHRS and YFSETQ. The CDR3 contains 14 residues. The V and J ends lost 4 bases and 0 bases respectively, with 8 bases between them. The CDR3 nucleotides read TGCGCCAGCAGCGAGGCGAGCTCTGGAAACACCATATATTTT. As protein: CASSEASSGNTIYF. Based on the CDR3 plus reference TRBV5-1 and TRBJ1-3, the full variable domain is KAGVTQTPRYLIKTRGQQVTLSCSPISGHRSVSWYQQTPGQGLQFLFEYFSETQRNKGNFPGRFSGRQFSNSRSEMNVSTLELGDSALYLCASSEASSGNTIYFGEGSWLTVV.

J is TRBJ1-5 and V is TRBV6-5; 8 nucleotides line up with TRBD1. Looked up from germline, CDR1 is MNHEY and CDR2 is SVGAGI. The CDR3 length is 16 residues. With 4 bases clipped from V and 2 bases from J, the junction kept 7 bases outside the gene matches. CDR3 amino acids: CASSLGQGQGNQPQHF. The CDR3 nucleotides read TGTGCCAGCAGTTTAGGACAGGGTCAAGGCAATCAGCCCCAGCATTTT.

The gene calls are TRBV25-1 and TRBJ1-1, with D maybe TRBD1 (5 bases). V shed 2 bases and J shed 6 bases, with 13 bases lying between them. CDR1 is MGHDK and CDR2 is SYGVNS in the germline V gene. CDR3 length: 14 amino acids. This CDR3 is CASSEGTFRAEAFF. The DNA of the CDR3 is TGTGCCAGCAGTGAAGGGACTTTTAGGGCTGAAGCTTTCTTT.

In nucleotides, the CDR3 is TGTGCCAGCAGCGTGAGGGCGAAAGAGACCCAGTACTTC. Residues: CASSVRAKETQYF. V gene TRBV9 combines with J gene TRBJ2-5, with a possible D match to TRBD2 (5 bases). This CDR3 region has 13 residues. Trimming took 2 bases from V and 3 from J, leaving 8 bases between them. Germline CDR1 SGDLS, CDR2 YYNGEE. The full variable domain, in which reference TRBV9 and TRBJ2-5 provide the parts outside the CDR3, is DSGVTQTPKHLITATGQRVTLRCSPRSGDLSVYWYQQSLDQGLQFLIQYYNGEERAKGNILERFSAQQFPDLHSELNLSSLELGDSALYFCASSVRAKETQYFGPGTRLLVL.

This chain connects TRBV3-1 to TRBJ2-7; 9 bases agree with TRBD1. Trimming at V came to 4 bases and at J to 2 bases, leaving 6 bases not matched to a gene. The CDR3 spans 15 residues. The germline gives CDR1 LGHDT, CDR2 YNNKEL (reference sequence). CDR3 sequence: CASSLPGQGAYEQYF. The DNA of the CDR3 is TGTGCCAGCAGCCTACCGGGACAGGGAGCCTACGAGCAGTACTTC.